The 4 T cell receptor beta chains given below trace back to one sample, sequenced in a study of early T cells in non-severe SARS-CoV-2 infection. TCRdb re-called the 5' RACE reads through MiXCR, storing one row per CDR3 protein. The data contain some 41,000 distinct CDR3 sequences, around 23% of them seen just once; the ten biggest clones take up approximately 4.4%. This sample comprised whole blood, obtained at baseline. Receptors originate from an adult who was a healthcare worker with PCR-confirmed SARS-CoV-2 infection or an uninfected control (not recorded which).

This sequence joins TRBV20-1 and TRBJ2-5, with D possibly TRBD2 on 5 matching bases. V was shortened by 5 bases and J by 4 bases, with 20 bases between the two germline ends. The CDR3 is made up of 15 amino acids. Germline V lookup: CDR1 DFQATT, CDR2 SNEGSKA (reference sequence). The CDR3 loop is CSADHDNKRRETQYF. DNA of the CDR3: TGCAGTGCTGATCACGACAATAAGCGGCGAGAGACCCAGTACTTC.

V usage is TRBV7-6 and J usage is TRBJ2-2; 9 bases are shared with TRBD1. The CDR3 runs 20 residues. Germline assignment: CDR1 SGHVS and CDR2 FNYEAQ. V was clipped by 5 bases and J by 4 bases; unmatched bases: 20. CDR3 nucleotide sequence: TGTGCCAGCAGCCCGACGTCTTACCTTGGACAGGGGCGGAGCACCGGGGAGCTGTTTTTT. As protein: CASSPTSYLGQGRSTGELFF.

This clonotype was counted between two and nine times. The CDR3 here is CASSQEEGLLAKNIQYF. The CDR3 DNA sequence: TGTGCCAGCAGCCAAGAAGAAGGTTTGCTAGCCAAAAACATTCAGTACTTC. The chain carries TRBV14 and TRBJ2-4, with unresolved D. Trimming stripped 0 bases from V and 0 bases from J, with 12 bases between. CDR1 is SGHDN, CDR2 FVKESK, per germline. This CDR3 has 17 residues.

J is TRBJ2-7 and V is TRBV20-1; 7 nucleotides align to TRBD1. Per germline, CDR1 DFQATT and CDR2 SNEGSKA (reference sequence). This CDR3 contains 16 residues. The V and J ends lost 2 bases and 3 bases, in that order; junction bases with no gene match: 13. The CDR3 loop reads CSARPDDRAAYYEQYF. For the CDR3, the DNA is TGCAGTGCTAGACCAGACGACAGGGCTGCATACTACGAGCAGTACTTC.